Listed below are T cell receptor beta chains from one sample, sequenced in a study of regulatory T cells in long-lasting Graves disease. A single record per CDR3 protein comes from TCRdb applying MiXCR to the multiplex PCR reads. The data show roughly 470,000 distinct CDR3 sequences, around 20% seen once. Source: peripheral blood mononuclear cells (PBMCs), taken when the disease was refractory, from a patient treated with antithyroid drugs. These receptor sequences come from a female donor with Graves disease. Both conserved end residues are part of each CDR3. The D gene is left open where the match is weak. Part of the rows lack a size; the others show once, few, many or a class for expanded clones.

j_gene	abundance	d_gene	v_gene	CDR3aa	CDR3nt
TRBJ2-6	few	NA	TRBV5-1	CASSLDRAAGANVLTF	TGCGCCAGCAGCTTGGACAGGGCGGCTGGGGCCAACGTCCTGACTTTC
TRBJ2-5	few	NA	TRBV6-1	CASRDGGETQYF	TGTGCCAGCAGGGACGGAGGGGAGACCCAGTACTTC
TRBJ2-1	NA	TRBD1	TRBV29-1	CSVEDGGQGLGYEQFF	TGCAGCGTTGAAGATGGGGGACAGGGATTGGGATATGAGCAGTTCTTC
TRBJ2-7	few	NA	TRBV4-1	CTSSQEYNSYEQYF	TGCACCAGCAGCCAAGAGTACAACTCCTACGAGCAGTACTTC
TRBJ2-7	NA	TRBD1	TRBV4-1	CASSGGQGAGTYEQYF	TGTGCCAGCAGCGGGGGACAGGGGGCCGGGACCTACGAGCAGTACTTC
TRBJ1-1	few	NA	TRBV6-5	CASSSIQDTGGAFF	TGTGCCAGCAGTTCCATACAGGACACCGGGGGAGCTTTCTTT
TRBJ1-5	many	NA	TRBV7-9	CASSGGGEPQHF	TGTGCCAGCAGCGGGGGTGGGGAGCCCCAGCATTTT
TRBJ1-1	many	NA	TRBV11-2	CASSLDFTAEAFF	TGTGCCAGCAGCTTAGATTTCACAGCTGAAGCTTTCTTT
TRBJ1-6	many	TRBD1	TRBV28	CASRKLQGWSYNSPLHF	TGTGCCAGCAGAAAACTACAGGGGTGGTCCTATAATTCACCCCTCCACTTT
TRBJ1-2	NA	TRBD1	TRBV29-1	CSVEPGQELGYTF	TGCAGCGTAGAGCCGGGACAGGAGCTTGGCTACACCTTC
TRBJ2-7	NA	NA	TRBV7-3	CASSLFKTYEQYF	TGTGCCAGCAGCTTGTTCAAAACCTACGAGCAGTACTTC
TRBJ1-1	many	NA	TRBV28	CASSSPDGMTNTEAFF	TGTGCCAGCAGTTCGCCGGACGGGATGACGAACACTGAAGCTTTCTTT
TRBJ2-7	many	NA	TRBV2	CASKLGGRHEQYF	TGTGCCAGCAAGCTAGGGGGTCGCCACGAGCAGTACTTC
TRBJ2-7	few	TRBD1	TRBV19	CASSLRTGGWNEQYF	TGTGCCAGTAGTCTGAGGACAGGGGGTTGGAACGAGCAGTACTTC
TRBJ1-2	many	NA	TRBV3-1	CASSFIQGSGYTF	TGTGCCAGCAGCTTTATACAGGGTTCGGGCTACACCTTC
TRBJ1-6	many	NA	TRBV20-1	CSARAAGFNSPLHF	TGCAGTGCTAGAGCTGCAGGGTTTAATTCACCCCTCCACTTT
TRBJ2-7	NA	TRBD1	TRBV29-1	CSVNLRGSSYEQYF	TGCAGCGTTAACCTCAGGGGGTCATCCTACGAGCAGTACTTC
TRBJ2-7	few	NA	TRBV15	CATSRDMERKHYEQYF	TGTGCCACCAGCAGAGATATGGAAAGGAAGCACTACGAGCAGTACTTC
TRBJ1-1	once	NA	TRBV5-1	CASSEGPWNTEAFF	TGCGCCAGCAGCGAGGGACCGTGGAACACTGAAGCTTTCTTT
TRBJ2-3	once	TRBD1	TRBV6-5	CASSYHTSLRRGLDTQYF	TGTGCCAGCAGTTACCACACGAGCCTCCGCAGGGGGCTGGATACGCAGTATTTT
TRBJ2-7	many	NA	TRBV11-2	CASRNLATSYEQYF	TGTGCCAGCAGAAACCTAGCGACCTCCTACGAGCAGTACTTC
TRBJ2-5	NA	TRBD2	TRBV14	CASSHGAGRGETQYF	TGTGCCAGCAGCCACGGAGCGGGGCGGGGAGAGACCCAGTACTTC
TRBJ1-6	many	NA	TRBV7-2	CASSLARRVNSPLHF	TGTGCCAGCAGCTTAGCCCGACGGGTTAATTCACCCCTCCACTTT
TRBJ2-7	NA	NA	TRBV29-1	CSALGRSYEQYF	TGCAGCGCCCTGGGGAGAAGCTACGAGCAGTACTTC
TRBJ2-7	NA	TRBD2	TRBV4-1	CASSQDDGRAREQYF	TGCGCCAGCAGCCAAGATGACGGGAGGGCGAGAGAGCAGTACTTC
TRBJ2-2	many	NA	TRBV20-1	CSARERGYTGELFF	TGCAGTGCTAGAGAGCGGGGCTACACCGGGGAGCTGTTTTTT
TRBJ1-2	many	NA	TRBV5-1	CASSLYDRGGDGYTF	TGCGCCAGCAGCTTGTATGACAGAGGAGGAGATGGCTACACCTTC
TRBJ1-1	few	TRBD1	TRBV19	CASRIDRGSEAFF	TGTGCCAGTAGGATTGACAGGGGATCTGAAGCTTTCTTT
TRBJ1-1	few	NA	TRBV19	CATREGTTEAFF	TGTGCCACCAGGGAGGGGACCACTGAAGCTTTCTTT
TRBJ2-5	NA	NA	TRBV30	CAWQGVRARQETQYF	TGTGCCTGGCAGGGAGTACGAGCTCGTCAAGAGACCCAGTACTTC
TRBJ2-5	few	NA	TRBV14	CASTKTGSGEETQYF	TGTGCCAGCACCAAGACAGGGTCGGGGGAAGAGACCCAGTACTTC
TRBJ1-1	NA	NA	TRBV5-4	CASSLDAMNTEAFF	TGTGCCAGCAGCTTGGACGCAATGAACACTGAAGCTTTCTTT
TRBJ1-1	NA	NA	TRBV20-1	CSAAPRISPGAFF	TGCAGTGCAGCCCCTCGAATATCCCCTGGAGCTTTCTTT
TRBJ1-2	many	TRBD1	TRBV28	CASSPGGQGDYGYTF	TGTGCCAGCAGTCCGGGGGGACAGGGCGACTATGGCTACACCTTC
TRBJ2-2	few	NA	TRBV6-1	CASSQLNTGELFF	TGTGCCAGCAGTCAACTTAACACCGGGGAGCTGTTTTTT
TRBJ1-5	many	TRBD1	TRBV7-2	CASSLKLDRGRGQPQHF	TGTGCCAGCAGCTTAAAGTTAGACAGGGGGCGCGGTCAGCCCCAGCATTTT
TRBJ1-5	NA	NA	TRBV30	CAWSSRSGVPQHF	TGTGCCTGGAGTAGTCGGAGTGGGGTGCCCCAGCATTTT
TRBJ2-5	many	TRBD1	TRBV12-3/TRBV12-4	CASSLADREETQYF	TGTGCCAGCAGTTTAGCGGACAGGGAAGAGACCCAGTACTTC
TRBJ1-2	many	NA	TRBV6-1	CASSPRLLEYGYTF	TGTGCCAGCAGCCCCCGGCTCCTTGAATATGGCTACACCTTC
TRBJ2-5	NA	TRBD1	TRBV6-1	CASRNLQGPGQGTQYF	TGTGCCAGCAGGAATCTACAGGGGCCGGGACAAGGGACCCAGTACTTC
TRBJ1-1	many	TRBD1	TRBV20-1	CSAIRQGSEAFF	TGCAGTGCGATTAGACAGGGGTCTGAAGCTTTCTTT
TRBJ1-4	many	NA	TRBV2	CASSAKTRGNEKLFF	TGTGCCAGCAGCGCTAAAACCCGGGGTAATGAAAAACTGTTTTTT
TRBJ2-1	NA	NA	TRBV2	CASSKGILHEQFF	TGTGCCAGCAGCAAAGGGATCCTGCATGAGCAGTTCTTC
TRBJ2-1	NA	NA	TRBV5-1	CASSRQGGGFYNEQFF	TGCGCCAGCAGCCGTCAGGGAGGTGGGTTCTACAATGAGCAGTTCTTC
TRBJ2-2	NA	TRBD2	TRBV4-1	CASSLSTSLAGELFF	TGCGCCAGCAGCCTCTCGACTAGCTTAGCCGGGGAGCTGTTTTTT
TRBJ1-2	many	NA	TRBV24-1	CATYDHSRGGGYTF	TGTGCCACCTATGACCACAGCCGGGGAGGTGGCTACACCTTC
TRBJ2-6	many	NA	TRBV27	CASTPLGLSSGANVLTF	TGTGCCAGCACCCCTCTAGGGCTTAGCTCTGGGGCCAACGTCCTGACTTTC
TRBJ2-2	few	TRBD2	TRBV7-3	CASSFAQFPGLAGGELFF	TGTGCCAGCAGCTTCGCTCAATTCCCGGGACTAGCGGGCGGGGAGCTGTTTTTT
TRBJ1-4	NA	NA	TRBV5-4	CASSHRGGPELFF	TGTGCCAGCAGCCACCGGGGGGGGCCGGAACTGTTTTTT
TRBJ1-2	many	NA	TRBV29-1	CSVEDRRPGYDGYTF	TGCAGCGTTGAAGATCGTAGGCCAGGGTATGATGGCTACACCTTC
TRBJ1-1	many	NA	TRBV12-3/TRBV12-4	CASSFLQGGEAFF	TGTGCCAGCAGTTTTTTGCAGGGAGGAGAAGCTTTCTTT
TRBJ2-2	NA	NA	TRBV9	CASRQEGALAGELFF	TGTGCCAGCAGACAGGAGGGGGCCTTGGCCGGGGAGCTGTTTTTT
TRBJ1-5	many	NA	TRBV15	CATSRDRQGHQPQHF	TGTGCCACCAGCAGAGATAGGCAGGGCCATCAGCCCCAGCATTTT
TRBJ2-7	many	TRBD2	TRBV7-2	CASSSGLAGGPYEQYF	TGTGCCAGCAGCTCCGGACTAGCGGGAGGGCCCTACGAGCAGTACTTC
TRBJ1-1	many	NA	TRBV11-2	CASSLVWQSEAFF	TGTGCCAGCAGCTTAGTATGGCAGTCTGAAGCTTTCTTT